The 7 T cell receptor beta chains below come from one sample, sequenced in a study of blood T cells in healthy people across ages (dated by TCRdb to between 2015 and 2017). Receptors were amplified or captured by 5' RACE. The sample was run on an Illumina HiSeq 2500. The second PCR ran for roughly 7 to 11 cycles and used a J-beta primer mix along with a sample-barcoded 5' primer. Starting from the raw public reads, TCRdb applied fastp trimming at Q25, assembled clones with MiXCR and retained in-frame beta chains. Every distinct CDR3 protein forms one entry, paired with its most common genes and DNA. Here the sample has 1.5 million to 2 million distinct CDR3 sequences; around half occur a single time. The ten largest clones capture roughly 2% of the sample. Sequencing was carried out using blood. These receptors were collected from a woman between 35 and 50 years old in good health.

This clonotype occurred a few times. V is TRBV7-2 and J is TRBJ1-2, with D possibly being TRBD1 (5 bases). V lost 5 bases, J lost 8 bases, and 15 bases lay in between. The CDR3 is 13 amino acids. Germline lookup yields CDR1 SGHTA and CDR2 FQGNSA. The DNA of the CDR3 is TGTGCCAGCAGCGTAGATGGGGGAAGGGGCTACACCTTC. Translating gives CASSVDGGRGYTF.

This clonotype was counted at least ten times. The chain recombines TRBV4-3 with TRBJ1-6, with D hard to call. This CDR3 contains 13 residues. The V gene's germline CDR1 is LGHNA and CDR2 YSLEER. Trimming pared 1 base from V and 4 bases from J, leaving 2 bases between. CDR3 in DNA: TGCGCCAGCAGCCAAGCGTATAATTCACCCCTCCACTTT. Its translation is CASSQAYNSPLHF.

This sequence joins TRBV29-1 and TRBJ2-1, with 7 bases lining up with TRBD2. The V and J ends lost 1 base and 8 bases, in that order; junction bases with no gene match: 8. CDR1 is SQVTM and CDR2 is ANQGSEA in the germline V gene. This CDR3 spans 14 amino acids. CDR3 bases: TGCAGCGTTGAAGGTCGTAACCGGGGGGATGAGCAGTTCTTC. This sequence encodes CSVEGRNRGDEQFF.

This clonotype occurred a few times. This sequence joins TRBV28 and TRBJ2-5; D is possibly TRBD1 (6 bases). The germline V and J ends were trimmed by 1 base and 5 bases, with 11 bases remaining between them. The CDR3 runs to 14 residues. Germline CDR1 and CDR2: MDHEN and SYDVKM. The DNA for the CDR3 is TGTGCCAGCAGTTTATCCGGGACAAGGGAGACCCAGTACTTC. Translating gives CASSLSGTRETQYF.

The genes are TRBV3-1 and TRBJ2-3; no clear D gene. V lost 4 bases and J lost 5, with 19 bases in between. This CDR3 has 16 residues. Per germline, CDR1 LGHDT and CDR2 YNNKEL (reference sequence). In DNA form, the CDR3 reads TGTGCCAGCAGCCCCGTGGTCGGACCAGCAGGAGATACGCAGTATTTT. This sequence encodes CASSPVVGPAGDTQYF.

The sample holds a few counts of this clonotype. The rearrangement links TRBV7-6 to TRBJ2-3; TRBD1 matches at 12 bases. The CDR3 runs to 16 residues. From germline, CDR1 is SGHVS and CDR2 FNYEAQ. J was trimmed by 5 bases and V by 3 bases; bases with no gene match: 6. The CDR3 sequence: CASSFLGQGAGDTQYF. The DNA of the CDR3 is TGTGCCAGCAGCTTCCTGGGACAGGGGGCGGGAGATACGCAGTATTTT.

CDR3 amino acids: CSAFNRGADTQYF. CDR3 nucleotide sequence: TGCAGTGCTTTTAACAGGGGTGCAGATACGCAGTATTTT. The rearrangement joins TRBV20-1 to TRBJ2-3; 7 nucleotides agree with TRBD1. CDR3 length: 13 amino acids. Trimming removed 5 bases from V and 4 bases from J; junction bases left unmatched: 6. CDR1 and CDR2 (germline): DFQATT, SNEGSKA (reference sequence).